This is a list of T cell receptor beta chains from one sample in a study of CD8 T cells in Susac syndrome. TCRdb passed the immunoSEQ multiplex PCR reads through MiXCR, listing each CDR3 protein once. Altogether more than 85,000 distinct CDR3 sequences are present, about 95% being singletons, with the ten largest covering about 0.3%. Sample: CD4+ T cells from PBMCs. These receptors were collected from a human donor with Susac syndrome. CDR3s include the opening cysteine and the closing phenylalanine or tryptophan. The order of the fields is V gene, D gene, CDR3 protein. D genes are given only for firm matches.

TRBV12-3/TRBV12-4	NA	CASTSGVLAEAFF
TRBV6-5	NA	CASSFSRGTPQHF
TRBV10-1	NA	CASSARGARTQYF
TRBV6-5	NA	CASSYRRSWGNTEAFF
TRBV12-3/TRBV12-4	TRBD2	CASSLGGTSAGETQYF
TRBV30	NA	CAWSGGNDQPQHF
TRBV6-5	NA	CASSYSGDTGYTF
TRBV29-1	NA	CSVRYKTGDTGELFF
TRBV20-1	NA	CSPAGGSSYEQYF
TRBV18	TRBD1	CASSPRDRLESYEQYF
TRBV9	NA	CASSPQGHPGQPQHF
TRBV11-2	NA	CASSGLRRGRLETQYF
TRBV18	NA	CASSPSTGDYYEQYF
TRBV19	NA	CARHRSSYEQYF
TRBV2	NA	CASSDSGSYNEQFF
TRBV4-3	TRBD1	CASSQGLQGGNTEAFF
TRBV5-1	TRBD1	CASSLVGQGGTGELFF
TRBV7-2	TRBD2	CASSGQTGGMETQYF
TRBV9	NA	CASKGNGYTF
TRBV15	NA	CATSRVWDRLTAEPQHF
TRBV2	NA	CASAPFSGANVLTF
TRBV14	TRBD2	CASSPPWETSGGARQETQYF
TRBV9	NA	CASSVTDSGNTIYF
TRBV28	NA	CASRQDYGYTF
TRBV12-3/TRBV12-4	TRBD1	CASSFTGGTDTQYF
TRBV3-1	NA	CASSQVGNEQFF
TRBV7-9	NA	CASSFLPSGANVLTF
TRBV3-1	NA	CASSQEAITYEQYF
TRBV21-1	NA	CASSTRQAYGYTF